The clone carrying this T cell receptor (beta chain) turned up a few times. The V gene end was trimmed by 1 base and the J gene end by 8 bases; junction bases not matched to a gene: 8. The germline V gene encodes CDR1 MGHRA and CDR2 YSYEKL. The CDR3 covers 16 residues. TCRdb re-analysed the RT-PCR reads in MiXCR, keeping a single row per CDR3 protein. Here the sample spans under 750,000 distinct CDR3 sequences, around 11% being singletons. The sample is drawn from a study of response to subunit inactivated influenza vaccine. The clonotype was recovered from a middle-aged man who received an inactivated influenza vaccine. V usage is TRBV4-1 and J usage is TRBJ1-2; 12 bases are a match to TRBD1. The sample in question was PBMCs from blood, obtained on the day of vaccination. This CDR3 is CASSQVIGTGGRGYTF. For the CDR3, the DNA is TGCGCCAGCAGCCAAGTCATCGGGACAGGGGGCAGGGGCTACACCTTC.